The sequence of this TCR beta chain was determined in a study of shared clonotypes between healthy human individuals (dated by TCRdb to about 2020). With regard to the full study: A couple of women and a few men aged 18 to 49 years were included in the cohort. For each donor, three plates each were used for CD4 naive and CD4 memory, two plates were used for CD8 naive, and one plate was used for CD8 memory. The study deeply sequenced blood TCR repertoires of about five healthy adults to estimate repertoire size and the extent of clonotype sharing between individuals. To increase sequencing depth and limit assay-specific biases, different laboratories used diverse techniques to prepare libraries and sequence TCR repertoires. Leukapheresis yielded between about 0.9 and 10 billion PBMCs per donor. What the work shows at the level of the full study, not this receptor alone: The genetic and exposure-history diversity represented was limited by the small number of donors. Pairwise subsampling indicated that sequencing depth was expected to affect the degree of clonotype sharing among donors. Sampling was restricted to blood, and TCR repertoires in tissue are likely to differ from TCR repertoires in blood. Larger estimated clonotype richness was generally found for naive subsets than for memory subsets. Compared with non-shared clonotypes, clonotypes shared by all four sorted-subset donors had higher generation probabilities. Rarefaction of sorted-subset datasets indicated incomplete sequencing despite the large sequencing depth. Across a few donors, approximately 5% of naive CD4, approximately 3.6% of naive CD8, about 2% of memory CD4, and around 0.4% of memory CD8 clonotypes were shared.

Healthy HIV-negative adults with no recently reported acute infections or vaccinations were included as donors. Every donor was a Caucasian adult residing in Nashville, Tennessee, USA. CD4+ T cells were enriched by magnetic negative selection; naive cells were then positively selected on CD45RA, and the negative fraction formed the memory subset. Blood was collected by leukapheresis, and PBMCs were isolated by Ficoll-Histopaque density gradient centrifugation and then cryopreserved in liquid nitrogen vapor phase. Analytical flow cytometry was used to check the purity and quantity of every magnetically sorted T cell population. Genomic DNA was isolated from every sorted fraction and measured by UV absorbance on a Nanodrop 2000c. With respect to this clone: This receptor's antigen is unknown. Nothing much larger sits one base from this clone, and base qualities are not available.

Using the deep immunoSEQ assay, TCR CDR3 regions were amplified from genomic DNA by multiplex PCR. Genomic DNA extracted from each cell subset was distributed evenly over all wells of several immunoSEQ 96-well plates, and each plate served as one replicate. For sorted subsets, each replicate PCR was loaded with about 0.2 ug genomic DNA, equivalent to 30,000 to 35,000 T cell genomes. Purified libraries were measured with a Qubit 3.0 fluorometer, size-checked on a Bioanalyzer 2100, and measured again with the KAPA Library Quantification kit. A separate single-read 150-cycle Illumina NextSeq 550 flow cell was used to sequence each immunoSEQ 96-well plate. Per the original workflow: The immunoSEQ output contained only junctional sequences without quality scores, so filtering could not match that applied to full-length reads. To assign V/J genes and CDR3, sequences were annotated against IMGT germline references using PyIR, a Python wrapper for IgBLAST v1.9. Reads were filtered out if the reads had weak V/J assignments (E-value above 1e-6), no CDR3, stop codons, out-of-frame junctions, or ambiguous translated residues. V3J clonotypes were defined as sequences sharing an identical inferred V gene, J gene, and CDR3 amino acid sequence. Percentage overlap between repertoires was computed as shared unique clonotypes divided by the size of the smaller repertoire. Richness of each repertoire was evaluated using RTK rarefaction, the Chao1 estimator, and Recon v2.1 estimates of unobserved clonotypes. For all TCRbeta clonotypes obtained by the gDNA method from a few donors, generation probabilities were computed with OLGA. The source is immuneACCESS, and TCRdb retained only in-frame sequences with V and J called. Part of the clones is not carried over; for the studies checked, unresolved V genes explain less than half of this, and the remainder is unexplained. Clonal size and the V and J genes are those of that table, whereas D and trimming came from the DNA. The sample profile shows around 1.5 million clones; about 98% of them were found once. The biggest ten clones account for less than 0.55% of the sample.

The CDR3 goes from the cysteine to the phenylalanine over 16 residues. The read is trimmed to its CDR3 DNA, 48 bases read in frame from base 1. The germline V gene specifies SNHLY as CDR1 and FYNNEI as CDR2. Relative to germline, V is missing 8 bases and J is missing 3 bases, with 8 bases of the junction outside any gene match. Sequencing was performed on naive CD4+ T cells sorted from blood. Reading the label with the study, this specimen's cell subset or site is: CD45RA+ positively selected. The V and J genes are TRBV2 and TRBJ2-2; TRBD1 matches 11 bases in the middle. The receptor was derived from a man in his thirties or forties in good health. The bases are TGTGCCAGCGGGCGGGACAGGGGGTTAGACACCGGGGAGCTGTTTTTT. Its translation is CASGRDRGLDTGELFF.